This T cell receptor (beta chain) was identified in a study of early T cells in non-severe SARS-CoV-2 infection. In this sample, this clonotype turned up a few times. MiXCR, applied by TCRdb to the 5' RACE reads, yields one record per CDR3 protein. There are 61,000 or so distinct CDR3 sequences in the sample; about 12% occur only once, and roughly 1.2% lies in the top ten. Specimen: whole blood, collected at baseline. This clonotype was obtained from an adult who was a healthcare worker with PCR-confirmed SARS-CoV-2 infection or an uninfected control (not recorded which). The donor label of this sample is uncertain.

The CDR3 DNA is TGTGCCAGCAGTATTAGTACAGGACTTCTGGAGCAGTACGTC. Amino acid sequence: CASSISTGLLEQYV. V gene TRBV6-2 or TRBV6-3 combines with J gene TRBJ2-7; D may match TRBD1 or TRBD2 (5 bases each). Trimming left V 5 bases short and J 7 bases short, with 18 bases between. The CDR3 covers 14 residues. Germline V lookup: CDR1 MNHEY, CDR2 SVGEGT.